The clone carrying this T cell receptor (beta chain) has only a few counts. As yet, its antigen is unknown. The same CDR3 can be traced to other DNA sequences in this sample. Libraries were prepared by immunoSEQ multiplex PCR; TCRdb keeps only in-frame clonotypes and omits some of them. The data hold approximately 300,000 clones, with about 86% observed a single time. This specimen comes from a study of Ad26.COV2.S vaccination and SARS-CoV-2 variants. Study overall: Ad26.COV2.S given intramuscularly, once or twice 56 days apart.

Stated treatment: around 19 received Ad26.COV2.S at low or high dose, single or two shots; 5 received placebo; per-sample allocation not given. Repertoires come from day 63 after the first vaccine or placebo injection. Points from the study as a whole: Spike-specific TCR breadth was greater after Ad26.COV2.S than placebo. Whether participants received vaccine or placebo, their non-spike TCR breadth was similar. Substantial response breadth was reportedly seen for spike-specific CD8+ and CD4+ T cells after vaccination.

This CDR3 is built from 13 residues. Trimming shortened V by 1 base and J by 2 bases, and 5 bases separated the two germline ends. The V and J genes are TRBV12-3 or TRBV12-4 and TRBJ1-1; D is ambiguous. The TCR comes from a person aged 18-60 years who received the Ad26.COV2.S COVID-19 vaccine or a placebo. The material was peripheral blood, obtained in a trial of Ad26.COV2.S vaccine versus placebo. The CDR3 DNA reads as TGTGCCAGCAGTTTAGGCCCCAACACTGAAGCTTTCTTT. Amino acids: CASSLGPNTEAFF.